This T cell receptor (beta chain) was obtained from a study of T-cell reconstitution after alpha-beta-depleted transplantation in children. Study results and limitations: When one year had passed after transplant, most T-cell counts and diversity came from newly produced T cells. Expanded graft clones numbering several hundred reportedly gave rise to alpha-beta T cells about two months after transplant. After transplant, high TCRbeta diversity at day 60 in some patients arose from surviving recipient T cells and thymic progenitors.

After removal of 3 bases from V and 4 bases from J, the junction contained 8 bases not matched to a gene. The CDR3 runs to 16 residues. Unique molecular identifiers were incorporated when the TCRbeta library was constructed. In TCRdb, the PCR reads were re-called with MiXCR into one record per CDR3 protein. The sample carries approximately 650,000 distinct CDR3 sequences, around 13% recorded once. This clonotype was found many times. Its specificity is not known. This clonotype was obtained from a girl aged 2-10 years with congenital amegakaryocytic thrombocytopenia, due to receive a stem cell transplant. The chain uses TRBV12-3 or TRBV12-4 and TRBJ2-5; 10 nucleotides line up with TRBD1. The input for sequencing was PBMCs, taken before TCRalphabeta/CD19-depleted stem cell transplant. CDR3 sequence (DNA): TGTGCCAGCAGTTTTGGACAGGGGGATGGCTTAGAGACCCAGTACTTC. This codes for CASSFGQGDGLETQYF.